The 9 T cell receptor beta chains below all came from one sample that was sequenced in a study of T cell responses to AZD1222 COVID-19 vaccine. The table came from immunoSEQ multiplex PCR; TCRdb's copy has only in-frame clones and leaves some out. Of more than 95,000 clones in the sample, 87% are singletons; the top ten hold 7.5%. The sample in question was peripheral blood, obtained on day 0 of AZD1222 vaccination. The receptors were sampled from an adult in good health.

In this sample, this clone turned up once. This chain connects TRBV11-2 to TRBJ2-5, with unresolved D. This CDR3 has 14 amino acids. Per the germline V gene, CDR1 is SGHAT and CDR2 is FQNNGV. V was pared by 1 base and J by 5 bases, with 11 bases between. The CDR3 DNA follows: TGTGCCAGCAGCTTAGGAGGCGTGGGGGAGACCCAGTACTTC. Its protein product is CASSLGGVGETQYF.

In its sample, this clone was seen a few times. J is TRBJ1-1 and V is TRBV7-9; D is unresolved. Germline V lookup: CDR1 SEHNR, CDR2 FQNEAQ (reference sequence). The length of the CDR3 is 14 residues. The ends were cut back, 4 bases at V and 8 bases at J, with 17 bases in the middle. CDR3 sequence (DNA): TGTGCCAGCAGCTCAACATTTGAGACCGGGGAAGCTTTCTTT. Encoded protein: CASSSTFETGEAFF.

This CDR3 reads CASKEGFENSPLHF. Here the CDR3 DNA reads TGTGCCAGCAAGGAGGGGTTCGAGAATTCACCCCTCCACTTT. This rearrangement joins TRBV7-9 to TRBJ1-6; maybe TRBD1 (5 bases). V was shortened by 7 bases and J by 7 bases, with 14 bases between the two germline ends. The CDR3 is 14 residues long. Germline CDR1 SEHNR, CDR2 FQNEAQ (reference sequence).

The rearrangement joins TRBV19 to TRBJ1-2; 7 bases are shared with TRBD1. The V and J ends lost 5 bases and 4 bases, in that order; junction bases with no gene match: 10. There are 15 residues in the CDR3. Germline V gene data show CDR1 as LNHDA and CDR2 as SQIVND (reference sequence). The CDR3 sequence is CASSAATGPLYGYTF. CDR3 DNA sequence: TGTGCCAGTAGTGCCGCGACAGGGCCTCTCTATGGCTACACCTTC.

The chain joins TRBV5-1 to TRBJ1-3, with a possible D match to TRBD1 (5 bases). V lost 0 bases and J lost 4, with 5 bases in between. In germline, CDR1 is SGHRS, CDR2 YFSETQ. The CDR3 length is 13 residues. The CDR3 bases are TGCGCCAGCAGCTTGGACAGGGGAAACACCATATATTTT. Encoded protein: CASSLDRGNTIYF.

This chain uses TRBV6-1 with TRBJ2-7; the match to TRBD1 covers 8 bases. The trim removed 3 bases at V and 5 bases at J, leaving 12 bases unmatched. Germline assignment: CDR1 MNHNS and CDR2 SASEGT. The CDR3 length is 16 residues. The CDR3 reads CASSETRDRSLHEQYF. The CDR3 coding sequence is TGTGCCAGCAGTGAGACCCGGGACAGGTCCTTACACGAGCAGTACTTC.

The rearrangement joins TRBV6-5 to TRBJ1-5, with unresolved D. This CDR3 is 13 amino acids long. Deletions cut 5 bases from V and 4 bases from J, with 9 bases between. The germline gives CDR1 MNHEY, CDR2 SVGAGI. CDR3 DNA: TGTGCCAGCAGTCCCCGGGCTAATCAGCCCCAGCATTTT. Amino acids: CASSPRANQPQHF.

This rearrangement joins TRBV2 to TRBJ1-2; TRBD1 agrees at 7 bases. The trim removed 10 bases at V and 2 bases at J, leaving 10 bases unmatched. In germline, CDR1 is SNHLY, CDR2 FYNNEI. The CDR3 is made up of 14 amino acids. The CDR3 coding sequence is TGTGCCACAACGGGAACAGGGGCCAACTATGGCTACACCTTC. Translated, it gives CATTGTGANYGYTF.

V and J are TRBV5-1 and TRBJ2-3; D gene uncertain. The V gene's germline CDR1 is SGHRS and CDR2 YFSETQ. The CDR3 spans 14 residues. V was cut by 4 bases and J by 3 bases, with 12 bases left in between. CDR3: CASSLSDPTDTQYF. The CDR3 coding sequence is TGCGCCAGCAGCCTGTCGGACCCTACAGATACGCAGTATTTT.